These 19 T cell receptor beta chains were sequenced from one sample in a study of OX40 agonist ivuxolimab in advanced cancers. Library preparation used the immunoSEQ multiplex PCR assay. Not all clones reach the TCRdb copy of this immuneACCESS table, which keeps in-frame sequences only. Checked studies attribute under half of the gap to unresolved V genes and leave the rest unexplained. The sample has some 80,000 clones on record, approximately 90% of them singletons. The ten largest clones capture around 0.38% of the sample. The input for sequencing was CD4+ or CD8+ T cells sorted from blood, taken in a trial of the OX40 agonist ivuxolimab. Every receptor here comes from an adult with an advanced solid tumor such as melanoma, head and neck, liver or kidney cancer.

V usage is TRBV6-5 and J usage is TRBJ2-2; no definite D call. Trimming left V 6 bases short and J 9 bases short, with 11 bases between. The CDR3 spans 12 residues. CDR1 is MNHEY and CDR2 is SVGAGI in the germline V gene. CDR3 amino acids: CASSQQGWELFF. The CDR3 DNA sequence: TGTGCCAGCAGCCAACAAGGGTGGGAGCTGTTTTTT.

The chain links TRBV28 to TRBJ2-7; 10 bases fit TRBD2. The germline gives CDR1 MDHEN, CDR2 SYDVKM. This CDR3 region has 14 residues. The trim removed 8 bases at V and 0 bases at J, leaving 4 bases unmatched. CDR3 in amino acids: CASHSSGSSYEQYF. The CDR3 DNA reads as TGTGCCAGCCATTCTAGCGGGAGCTCCTACGAGCAGTACTTC.

The sample holds one count of this clone. The chain recombines TRBV11-2 with TRBJ1-1; D uncertain. Germline values: CDR1 SGHAT, CDR2 FQNNGV. The CDR3 covers 13 residues. Trimming took 0 bases from V and 5 from J, leaving 7 bases between them. The CDR3 region is CASSLEAVTEAFF. Written as DNA, the CDR3 is TGTGCCAGCAGCTTAGAGGCGGTAACTGAAGCTTTCTTT.

V usage is TRBV5-4 and J usage is TRBJ1-6, with D unresolved. CDR1 SGHNT and CDR2 YYREEE come from the germline V gene (reference sequence). The CDR3 loop spans 15 amino acids. V gave up 0 bases and J gave up 5 bases, with 9 bases separating them. DNA of the CDR3: TGTGCCAGCAGCTTGGATGTTCAAAATAATTCACCCCTCCACTTT. Translation gives CASSLDVQNNSPLHF.

Here the CDR3 DNA reads TGTGCCAGCAGTTACTCTCCGGACTCCTACGAGCAGTACTTC. Translated, it gives CASSYSPDSYEQYF. The rearrangement links TRBV6-5 to TRBJ2-7; D not resolved. V was trimmed by 0 bases and J by 0 bases, leaving 6 bases between them. The germline gives CDR1 MNHEY, CDR2 SVGAGI. This CDR3 has 14 residues.

This chain uses TRBV2 with TRBJ2-3; D is ambiguous. This CDR3 is 14 amino acids long. The V end lost 6 bases, the J end lost 0 bases, and 10 bases lay between the germline ends. CDR1 and CDR2 (germline): SNHLY, FYNNEI. The CDR3 sequence is CASRVESSTDTQYF. The CDR3 coding sequence is TGTGCCAGCAGGGTTGAGTCTAGCACAGATACGCAGTATTTT. Looking up the rest from reference TRBV2 and TRBJ2-3 gives the full variable domain: EPEVTQTPSHQVTQMGQEVILRCVPISNHLYFYWYRQILGQKVEFLVSFYNNEISEKSEIFDDQFSVERPDGSNFTLKIRSTKLEDSAMYFCASRVESSTDTQYFGPGTRLTVL.

The J gene is TRBJ1-1, the V gene TRBV6-5, with D maybe TRBD1 (5 bases). V lost 3 bases to trimming and J lost 5 bases, with 10 bases between them. CDR1 MNHEY and CDR2 SVGAGI come from the germline V gene. The CDR3 is 13 residues long. CDR3 nucleotide sequence: TGTGCCAGCAGTTATCTCCGACAGACTGAAGCTTTCTTT. It is translated as CASSYLRQTEAFF.

The CDR3 region has the DNA TGCGCCAGCAGTGAGTCAGGACTAGGTCCTAGGAGGGAGCAGTTCTTC. Translating it yields CASSESGLGPRREQFF. The gene calls are TRBV10-1 and TRBJ2-1; 7 bases are shared with TRBD2. V lost 0 bases to trimming and J lost 10 bases; unmatched junction nucleotides: 12. The germline V gene encodes CDR1 WNHNN and CDR2 SYGVQD (reference sequence). The CDR3 runs 16 residues.

The CDR3 spells CATSTLGLAGHGSSYNEQFF. The CDR3 DNA is TGTGCCACCAGCACGTTGGGACTAGCGGGCCATGGTAGCTCCTACAATGAGCAGTTCTTC. This chain joins TRBV15 and TRBJ2-1; 12 nucleotides agree with TRBD2. With V trimmed by 4 bases and J by 0 bases, 13 bases remained unmatched. From germline, CDR1 is LNHNV and CDR2 YYDKDF (reference sequence). The CDR3 has 20 amino acids.

The gene calls are TRBV4-1 and TRBJ2-1, with a weak D call TRBD1 (6 bases). V was shortened by 4 bases and J by 5 bases, with 21 bases between the two germline ends. This CDR3 is 17 amino acids long. Germline assignment: CDR1 MGHRA and CDR2 YSYEKL. The CDR3 nucleotides are TGCGCCAGCAGCCGAAGGACAGATCCCATGTTAGACAATGAGCAGTTCTTC. Protein: CASSRRTDPMLDNEQFF.

The J gene is TRBJ2-6, the V gene TRBV5-4; D is uncertain. CDR1 and CDR2 (germline): SGHNT, YYREEE (reference sequence). This CDR3 comprises 15 residues. Trimming removed 0 bases from V and 2 bases from J, with 6 bases in between. The CDR3 DNA is TGTGCCAGCAGCTTGGACGCCCCTGGGGCCAACGTCCTGACTTTC. This translates into CASSLDAPGANVLTF.

This clone was detected only once. The DNA of the CDR3 is TGTGCCAGCAGTTCAGACAGCCCCCCCTACGAGCAGTACTTC. This translates into CASSSDSPPYEQYF. The chain is built from TRBV6-5 and TRBJ2-7; D might be TRBD1 (5 bases). The V gene's germline CDR1 is MNHEY and CDR2 SVGAGI. The CDR3 runs 14 residues. Deletions cut 4 bases from V and 2 bases from J, with 12 bases between.

The CDR3 DNA follows: TGTGCCAGTAGTATGCGGGATAACTATGGCTACACCTTC. It encodes CASSMRDNYGYTF. This chain uses TRBV19 with TRBJ1-2; no definite D call. The CDR3 sequence is 13 residues long. V shed 3 bases and J shed 1 base, with 6 bases lying between them. Germline CDR1 LNHDA, CDR2 SQIVND (reference sequence).

V and J are TRBV5-4 and TRBJ1-3; weak D call: TRBD1 (6 bases). This CDR3 contains 15 residues. CDR1 and CDR2 from the germline V gene are SGHNT and YYREEE (reference sequence). Trimming removed 2 bases from V and 0 bases from J, with 9 bases in between. The CDR3 DNA sequence: TGTGCCAGCAGCTTAGGGGGGATCTCTGGAAACACCATATATTTT. As protein: CASSLGGISGNTIYF.

The rearrangement uses TRBV5-1 and TRBJ2-3, with 10 bases lining up with TRBD2. V lost 4 bases and J lost 2; bases outside the gene matches: 7. The germline V gene encodes CDR1 SGHRS and CDR2 YFSETQ. The CDR3 loop spans 16 amino acids. Here the CDR3 DNA reads TGCGCCAGCAGCGGAGGGACTAGCGCGTACACAGATACGCAGTATTTT. It encodes CASSGGTSAYTDTQYF.

The chain joins TRBV5-8 to TRBJ2-1; 7 positions match TRBD2. CDR1 is SGHTS and CDR2 is YDEGEE in the germline V gene. The CDR3 totals 13 residues. V lost 4 bases, J lost 12 bases, and 10 bases stayed unmatched. The CDR3 DNA reads TGTGCCAGCAGCCCCCTCTCGGGGGAGGGGCAGTTCTTC. Protein sequence: CASSPLSGEGQFF. Supplemented by reference TRBV5-8 and TRBJ2-1, the full variable domain reads EAGVTQSPTHLIKTRGQQATLRCSPISGHTSVYWYQQALGLGLQFLLWYDEGEERNRGNFPPRFSGRQFPNYSSELNVNALELEDSALYLCASSPLSGEGQFFGPGTRLTVL.

This rearrangement joins TRBV5-4 to TRBJ2-7; the match to TRBD1 covers 8 bases. Germline assignment: CDR1 SGHNT and CDR2 YYREEE (reference sequence). The J segment lost 1 base and the V segment lost 5 bases, leaving 8 bases of the junction unmatched. The CDR3 spans 15 residues. The CDR3 loop is CASSSPGQGSYEQYF. CDR3 bases: TGTGCCAGCAGTTCCCCCGGACAGGGTTCCTACGAGCAGTACTTC. The full variable domain, its missing parts supplied by reference TRBV5-4 and TRBJ2-7, is ETGVTQSPTHLIKTRGQQVTLRCSSQSGHNTVSWYQQALGQGPQFIFQYYREEENGRGNFPPRFSGLQFPNYSSELNVNALELDDSALYLCASSSPGQGSYEQYFGPGTRLTVT.

The chain joins TRBV16 to TRBJ2-6; no clear D. The CDR3 totals 16 residues. V dropped 4 bases and J dropped 2 bases, with 12 bases sitting between them. Germline V gene lookup returns CDR1 KGHSY and CDR2 FQNENV. The CDR3 bases are TGTGCCAGCAGCCCCCCCATTGGGGCTGGGGCCAACGTCCTGACTTTC. Amino acids: CASSPPIGAGANVLTF.

The chain combines TRBV7-9 with TRBJ2-7, with D uncertain. The CDR3 is made up of 12 amino acids. Germline CDR1 is SEHNR and CDR2 is FQNEAQ (reference sequence). V was shortened by 2 bases and J by 5 bases, with 7 bases between the two germline ends. CDR3: CASSLQGNEQYF. The CDR3 DNA is TGTGCCAGCAGCTTACAAGGCAACGAGCAGTACTTC.